Listed here are 3 T cell receptor beta chains from one sample, sequenced in a study of blood T cell repertoires in COVID-19. Measured with immunoSEQ multiplex PCR; TCRdb has only the in-frame clones, and not every one. The sample includes some 400,000 clones, around 87% seen only once; the top ten take under 11%. Source material: peripheral blood. The receptors come from a woman aged 25 to 39 with COVID-19, enrolled during active disease.

This chain connects TRBV6-5 to TRBJ2-7, with a tentative D call TRBD2 (6 bases). Per the germline V gene, CDR1 is MNHEY and CDR2 is SVGAGI. The CDR3 covers 16 residues. Trimming cost V 0 bases and J 3 bases, with 15 bases left between them. CDR3 loop: CASSYSNWDSFYEQYF. Written as DNA, the CDR3 is TGTGCCAGCAGTTACTCGAACTGGGACTCGTTCTACGAGCAGTACTTC.

The V call is TRBV11-2, the J call TRBJ1-4, with D unclear. The CDR3 runs 13 residues. The V end was cut by 5 bases, the J end by 14 bases, with 18 bases between. Germline CDR1 SGHAT, CDR2 FQNNGV. In DNA form, the CDR3 reads TGTGCCAGCAGCCCGAGCCGGTCGAGTTCGCTGTTTTTT. Encoded protein: CASSPSRSSSLFF.

On this clone itself: Other DNA sequences in the sample encode the same CDR3. The chain carries TRBV28 and TRBJ2-1; D possibly corresponds to TRBD2 (5 bases). This CDR3 has 12 residues. CDR1 and CDR2 from the germline V gene are MDHEN and SYDVKM. The CDR3 loop reads CASSLSYNEQFF. CDR3 nucleotides: TGTGCTTCTAGCCTCTCCTACAATGAGCAGTTCTTC.